A single sample is the source of the 8 T cell receptor beta chains below, sequenced in a study of blood T cell repertoires in COVID-19. Assay used: immunoSEQ multiplex PCR; TCRdb lists only in-frame clones, some missing. Of some 100,000 clones in the sample, around 88% are singletons; the top ten hold around 1.9%. The sequencing input was peripheral blood. All receptors come from a man in his fifties or sixties with COVID-19, enrolled during active disease.

J is TRBJ1-3 and V is TRBV30; D possibly corresponds to TRBD1 (5 bases). From germline, CDR1 is GTSNPN and CDR2 SVGIG (reference sequence). Trimming shortened V by 0 bases and J by 4 bases, and 13 bases separated the two germline ends. The CDR3 consists of 15 residues. CDR3 in amino acids: CAWSVDSEYGNTIYF. The CDR3 coding sequence is TGTGCCTGGAGTGTTGACAGCGAATACGGAAACACCATATATTTT.

This clone was seen only a few times. This chain connects TRBV7-9 to TRBJ2-1; TRBD2 agrees at 9 bases. This CDR3 spans 16 amino acids. Trimming removed 0 bases from V and 7 bases from J; junction bases left unmatched: 7. Per the germline V gene, CDR1 is SEHNR and CDR2 is FQNEAQ (reference sequence). CDR3 protein: CASSLAGGTSRNEQFF. The CDR3 coding sequence is TGTGCCAGCAGCTTAGCGGGAGGGACTAGCAGGAATGAGCAGTTCTTC.

The sample holds one count of this clone. The chain uses TRBV2 and TRBJ2-7, with 7 bases lining up with TRBD2. Germline CDR1 SNHLY, CDR2 FYNNEI. J was trimmed by 6 bases and V by 8 bases; bases with no gene match: 7. This CDR3 has 12 amino acids. CDR3 protein: CASGGGVGEQYF. CDR3 DNA sequence: TGTGCCAGCGGGGGAGGGGTTGGCGAGCAGTACTTC.

The rearrangement uses TRBV5-6 and TRBJ1-2; the match to TRBD1 covers 9 bases. The CDR3 runs 16 residues. Looked up from germline, CDR1 is SGHDT and CDR2 is YYEEEE. The junction had 6 bases not matched to a gene; V was cut back by 0 bases and J by 3 bases. DNA for the CDR3: TGTGCCAGCAGCTTGGAGTGGGACAGGGCGGACTATGGCTACACCTTC. This encodes CASSLEWDRADYGYTF.

CDR3 coding DNA: TGTGCCAGCAGTTTCAGGGGAAATCAGCCCCAGCATTTT. Protein product: CASSFRGNQPQHF. The rearrangement uses TRBV12-3 or TRBV12-4 and TRBJ1-5; D might be TRBD1 (6 bases). CDR3 length: 13 amino acids. V was clipped by 3 bases and J by 4 bases, with 7 bases between them.

The rearrangement uses TRBV2 and TRBJ1-5; TRBD1 might be the D (5 bases). Trimming stripped 2 bases from V and 1 base from J, with 9 bases between. This CDR3 contains 15 residues. Per the germline V gene, CDR1 is SNHLY and CDR2 is FYNNEI. Here the CDR3 reads CASSESGMSNQPQHF. DNA of the CDR3: TGTGCCAGCAGTGAATCAGGGATGAGCAATCAGCCCCAGCATTTT. Together with reference TRBV2 and TRBJ1-5, the CDR3 gives the full variable domain: EPEVTQTPSHQVTQMGQEVILRCVPISNHLYFYWYRQILGQKVEFLVSFYNNEISEKSEIFDDQFSVERPDGSNFTLKIRSTKLEDSAMYFCASSESGMSNQPQHFGDGTRLSIL.

The chain is built from TRBV4-1 and TRBJ1-1, with 9 bases matching TRBD1. CDR1 MGHRA and CDR2 YSYEKL come from the germline V gene. Trimming at V came to 2 bases and at J to 0 bases, leaving 7 bases not matched to a gene. The CDR3 contains 17 residues. The CDR3 is CASSQPSGTGLNTEAFF. The CDR3 region has the DNA TGCGCCAGCAGCCAACCTTCCGGGACAGGGCTGAACACTGAAGCTTTCTTT.

The J gene is TRBJ1-2, the V gene TRBV28, with D possibly being TRBD1 (6 bases). This CDR3 spans 14 amino acids. The germline V gene has CDR1 MDHEN and CDR2 SYDVKM. Trimming took 3 bases from V and 6 from J, leaving 14 bases between them. CDR3 in amino acids: CASSFRVRGNGYTF. CDR3 sequence (DNA): TGTGCCAGCAGTTTTCGGGTCAGGGGAAATGGCTACACCTTC.